The 15 T cell receptor beta chains below all came from one sample that was sequenced in a study of blood T cell repertoires in COVID-19. Produced via immunoSEQ multiplex PCR; TCRdb's table is partial and in-frame only. The sample yields around 65,000 clones, around four fifths seen once. The sequenced sample consisted of peripheral blood. These receptors all come from an older man with acute or convalescent COVID-19.

This chain links TRBV2 with TRBJ1-1; D is undetermined. V gave up 4 bases and J gave up 0 bases, with 6 bases separating them. Looked up from germline, CDR1 is SNHLY and CDR2 is FYNNEI. This CDR3 comprises 13 residues. The CDR3 sequence: CASSGVVNTEAFF. The CDR3 coding sequence is TGTGCCAGCAGTGGAGTAGTGAACACTGAAGCTTTCTTT.

This clone was picked up a small number of times. The chain carries TRBV10-1 and TRBJ2-7; D not resolved. Trimming left V 4 bases short and J 3 bases short, with 7 bases between. Germline CDR1 is WNHNN and CDR2 is SYGVQD (reference sequence). This CDR3 comprises 12 residues. The chain's CDR3 is CASSAPDYEQYF. In DNA, the CDR3 is TGCGCCAGCAGTGCTCCAGACTACGAGCAGTACTTC.

CDR3 region: CASSYRRTENYGYTF. In DNA form, the CDR3 reads TGTGCCAGCAGTTACCGTAGGACAGAGAACTATGGCTACACCTTC. The V gene is TRBV6-5, the J gene TRBJ1-2; perhaps TRBD1 as D (6 bases). With 2 bases removed from V and 2 bases from J, the gap between germline ends came to 12 bases. Per germline, CDR1 MNHEY and CDR2 SVGAGI. This CDR3 contains 15 residues.

This clone was detected a few times. The chain joins TRBV6-5 to TRBJ1-1; possibly TRBD1 for D (5 bases). This CDR3 has 14 residues. Germline CDR1 is MNHEY and CDR2 is SVGAGI. V was pared by 0 bases and J by 7 bases, with 12 bases between. The CDR3 nucleotides are TGTGCCAGCAGTTACTCAGGGGTAGGCTATGAAGCTTTCTTT. It codes for CASSYSGVGYEAFF.

This clone was detected only once. The same CDR3 can be traced to other DNA sequences in this sample. The rearrangement links TRBV5-1 to TRBJ1-1, with D possibly TRBD1 on 5 matching bases. V shed 2 bases and J shed 5 bases, with 10 bases lying between them. Germline V gene data show CDR1 as SGHRS and CDR2 as YFSETQ. This CDR3 contains 13 residues. CDR3 residues: CASSLGTNTEAFF. In DNA, the CDR3 is TGCGCCAGCAGCTTAGGGACTAATACTGAAGCTTTCTTT. Full variable domain (missing parts from reference TRBV5-1 and TRBJ1-1): KAGVTQTPRYLIKTRGQQVTLSCSPISGHRSVSWYQQTPGQGLQFLFEYFSETQRNKGNFPGRFSGRQFSNSRSEMNVSTLELGDSALYLCASSLGTNTEAFFGQGTRLTVV.

This clone was counted a few times. This chain uses TRBV5-1 with TRBJ1-6; tentatively, D is TRBD1 (5 bases). The V end lost 4 bases, the J end lost 4 bases, and 12 bases lay between the germline ends. In germline, CDR1 is SGHRS, CDR2 YFSETQ. This CDR3 has 15 amino acids. In DNA form, the CDR3 reads TGCGCCAGCAGCCTACAGGACGGATATAATTCACCCCTCCACTTT. Translation: CASSLQDGYNSPLHF. The whole variable domain, filled in from reference TRBV5-1 and TRBJ1-6, reads KAGVTQTPRYLIKTRGQQVTLSCSPISGHRSVSWYQQTPGQGLQFLFEYFSETQRNKGNFPGRFSGRQFSNSRSEMNVSTLELGDSALYLCASSLQDGYNSPLHFGNGTRLTVT.

The chain joins TRBV6-6 to TRBJ1-2; 7 nucleotides match TRBD1. Germline values: CDR1 MNHNY, CDR2 SVGAGI (reference sequence). This CDR3 has 14 amino acids. After removal of 6 bases from V and 4 bases from J, the junction contained 8 bases not matched to a gene. Here the CDR3 reads CASRAGGDSYGYTF. The DNA for the CDR3 is TGTGCCAGCAGAGCTGGAGGGGACAGCTATGGCTACACCTTC.

The genes are TRBV29-1 and TRBJ1-3, with a possible D match to TRBD1 (5 bases). Germline CDR1 reads SQVTM; CDR2 reads ANQGSEA. The CDR3 covers 14 residues. Trimming removed 2 bases from V and 0 bases from J, with 8 bases in between. This CDR3 is CSVEQGVSGNTIYF. CDR3 nucleotides: TGCAGCGTTGAACAGGGCGTCTCTGGAAACACCATATATTTT.

The J gene is TRBJ1-5, the V gene TRBV6-5, with D possibly matching TRBD1 (5 bases). Germline lookup yields CDR1 MNHEY and CDR2 SVGAGI. The V and J ends lost 8 bases and 2 bases respectively, with 10 bases between them. This CDR3 is 13 amino acids long. CDR3 sequence (DNA): TGTGCCAGCCAACAGGACCGCAATCAGCCCCAGCATTTT. Translation: CASQQDRNQPQHF.

This clone came up once. The gene calls are TRBV2 and TRBJ1-2, with D unresolved. Germline assignment: CDR1 SNHLY and CDR2 FYNNEI. V was pared by 8 bases and J by 8 bases, with 12 bases between. The CDR3 contains 11 residues. CDR3 amino acids: CASGREGGYTF. The CDR3 coding sequence is TGTGCCAGCGGGCGGGAGGGCGGCTACACCTTC. The full variable domain, its missing parts supplied by reference TRBV2 and TRBJ1-2, is EPEVTQTPSHQVTQMGQEVILRCVPISNHLYFYWYRQILGQKVEFLVSFYNNEISEKSEIFDDQFSVERPDGSNFTLKIRSTKLEDSAMYFCASGREGGYTFGSGTRLTVV.

The chain couples TRBV6-5 to TRBJ2-1; TRBD2 aligns across 9 bases. The J segment lost 7 bases and the V segment lost 2 bases, leaving 9 bases of the junction unmatched. The CDR3 spans 16 residues. CDR1 and CDR2 from the germline V gene are MNHEY and SVGAGI. CDR3 nucleotides: TGTGCCAGCAGTTACGACGTCGCGGGGGGGCAGAATGAGCAGTTCTTC. Residues: CASSYDVAGGQNEQFF.

In the case of this clone: Relative to the germline gene, one junction end is altered; a read error may explain this. The V and J genes are TRBV7-7 and TRBJ2-2; D is undetermined. The germline V gene encodes CDR1 SSHAT and CDR2 FNYEAQ (reference sequence). The CDR3 length is 12 residues. The CDR3 is CASSPLTGELFF. DNA for the CDR3: TGTGCTAGCAGCCCCCTCACCGGGGAGCTGTTTTTT.

V and J are TRBV5-4 and TRBJ1-1; the match to TRBD1 covers 9 bases. In germline, CDR1 is SGHNT, CDR2 YYREEE (reference sequence). The CDR3 totals 14 residues. V was clipped by 5 bases and J by 10 bases; unmatched bases: 12. CDR3 nucleotide sequence: TGTGCCAGCAGTCCCGGACAGGGGAGATTTGGAGCTTTCTTT. Translated: CASSPGQGRFGAFF.

The chain recombines TRBV28 with TRBJ2-2, with 7 bases that match TRBD2. The ends lost 5 bases at V and 1 base at J; junction bases unmatched: 4. Germline V lookup: CDR1 MDHEN, CDR2 SYDVKM. The CDR3 has 15 amino acids. CDR3 region: CASSTLAENTGELFF. As DNA, the CDR3 is TGTGCCAGCAGTACCCTAGCGGAGAACACCGGGGAGCTGTTTTTT.

This chain joins TRBV2 and TRBJ1-1; D might be TRBD1 (6 bases). V gave up 5 bases and J gave up 3 bases, with 10 bases separating them. This CDR3 has 13 amino acids. From germline, CDR1 is SNHLY and CDR2 FYNNEI. The CDR3 spells CASSPRQDTEAFF. The CDR3 region has the DNA TGTGCCAGCAGTCCCCGACAGGACACTGAAGCTTTCTTT.